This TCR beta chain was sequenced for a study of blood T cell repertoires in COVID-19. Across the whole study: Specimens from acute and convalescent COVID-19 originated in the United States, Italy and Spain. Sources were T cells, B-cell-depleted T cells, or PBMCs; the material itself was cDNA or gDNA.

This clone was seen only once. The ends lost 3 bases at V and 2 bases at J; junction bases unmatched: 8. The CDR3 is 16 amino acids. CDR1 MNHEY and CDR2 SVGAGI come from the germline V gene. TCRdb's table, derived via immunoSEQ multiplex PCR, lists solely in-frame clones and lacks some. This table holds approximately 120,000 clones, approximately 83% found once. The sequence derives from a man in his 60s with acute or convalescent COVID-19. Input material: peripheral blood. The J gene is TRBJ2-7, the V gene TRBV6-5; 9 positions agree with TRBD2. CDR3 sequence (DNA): TGTGCCAGCAGTTATGGATATAGCGGGAGCGCCTACGAGCAGTACTTC. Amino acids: CASSYGYSGSAYEQYF.